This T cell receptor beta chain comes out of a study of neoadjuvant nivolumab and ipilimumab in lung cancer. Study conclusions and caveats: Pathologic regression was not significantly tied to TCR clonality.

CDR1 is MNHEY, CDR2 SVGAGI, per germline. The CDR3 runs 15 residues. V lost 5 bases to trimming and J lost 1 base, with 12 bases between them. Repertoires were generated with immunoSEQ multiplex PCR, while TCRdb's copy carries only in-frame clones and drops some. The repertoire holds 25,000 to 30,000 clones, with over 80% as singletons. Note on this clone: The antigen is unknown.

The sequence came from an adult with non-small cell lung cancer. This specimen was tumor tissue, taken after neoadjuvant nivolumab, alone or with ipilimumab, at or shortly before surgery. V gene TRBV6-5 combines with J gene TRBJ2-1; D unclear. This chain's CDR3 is CASSPSGWSYNEQFF. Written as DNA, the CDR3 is TGTGCCAGCAGTCCCTCCGGGTGGTCCTACAATGAGCAGTTCTTC.